What follows are 29 T cell receptor beta chains derived from one specimen sequenced in a study of blood T cell repertoires in COVID-19. Only in-frame clones appear in the TCRdb table, and some are missing; sequencing was by immunoSEQ multiplex PCR. This table has more than 40,000 clones, 85% to 90% appearing once. What was sequenced was peripheral blood. The receptors here all came from a human donor in a cohort sampled during active COVID-19.

The chain has TRBV7-9 and TRBJ2-7; 7 bases agree with TRBD2. The CDR3 covers 13 residues. Germline values: CDR1 SEHNR, CDR2 FQNEAQ (reference sequence). J gave up 2 bases and V 7 bases, and 5 bases lay outside the gene matches. The CDR3 sequence: CASTGLTTYEQYF. CDR3 bases: TGTGCCAGCACGGGACTAACGACCTACGAGCAGTACTTC. Using reference TRBV7-9 and TRBJ2-7 for the parts outside the CDR3, the full variable domain is DTGVSQNPRHKITKRGQNVTFRCDPISEHNRLYWYRQTLGQGPEFLTYFQNEAQLEKSRLLSDRFSAERPKGSFSTLEIQRTEQGDSAMYLCASTGLTTYEQYFGPGTRLTVT.

The J gene is TRBJ2-3, the V gene TRBV5-1; the match to TRBD1 covers 7 bases. Germline V CDR1 and CDR2: SGHRS, YFSETQ. The V and J ends lost 0 bases and 6 bases, in that order; junction bases with no gene match: 1. CDR3 length equals 13 residues. Here the CDR3 DNA reads TGCGCCAGCAGCTTGGACAGGGGCGATACGCAGTATTTT. Residues: CASSLDRGDTQYF.

This chain joins TRBV7-2 and TRBJ2-3; TRBD2 matches at 7 bases. V lost 0 bases and J lost 5; bases outside the gene matches: 5. The germline CDR1 and CDR2 sequences are SGHTA and FQGNSA. The CDR3 is 15 amino acids. CDR3 DNA sequence: TGTGCCAGCAGCTTAGCATGGGGGGGGGAAGATACGCAGTATTTT. Translating gives CASSLAWGGEDTQYF.

The chain links TRBV15 to TRBJ1-2; TRBD1 matches at 10 bases. Trimming at V came to 4 bases and at J to 8 bases, leaving 7 bases not matched to a gene. The CDR3 totals 14 residues. Germline assignment: CDR1 LNHNV and CDR2 YYDKDF (reference sequence). In nucleotides, the CDR3 is TGTGCCACCAGCACCCGGGACAGGGGATTCGGCTACACCTTC. Residues: CATSTRDRGFGYTF.

This clone was recorded once. V usage is TRBV9 and J usage is TRBJ2-6; D gene unclear. V gave up 0 bases and J gave up 0 bases, with 10 bases separating them. CDR3 length equals 17 residues. The germline gives CDR1 SGDLS, CDR2 YYNGEE. The CDR3 bases are TGTGCCAGCAGCGTAGCTGGTACGGGCTCTGGGGCCAACGTCCTGACTTTC. Amino acid sequence: CASSVAGTGSGANVLTF.

The chain couples TRBV10-2 to TRBJ1-1, with 9 nucleotides matching TRBD1. The CDR3 contains 16 residues. Trimming removed 3 bases from V and 6 bases from J; junction bases left unmatched: 11. Germline V gene sequence: CDR1 WSHSY, CDR2 SAAADI. For the CDR3, the DNA is TGCGCCAGCAGTGACTCCGGGACAGGGATGTTAGCTGAAGCTTTCTTT. As protein: CASSDSGTGMLAEAFF.

The chain carries TRBV30 and TRBJ1-4; 8 positions match TRBD1. Germline loops: CDR1 GTSNPN, CDR2 SVGIG (reference sequence). The length of the CDR3 is 15 residues. Trimming removed 0 bases from V and 7 bases from J; junction bases left unmatched: 7. The CDR3 nucleotides read TGTGCCTGGAGTGTACTCCAGGGGGCGGTTGAAAAACTGTTTTTT. Its protein product is CAWSVLQGAVEKLFF.

V is TRBV12-5 and J is TRBJ2-3; 8 bases match TRBD1. Germline-derived CDR1 and CDR2 are LGHNT and FRNRAP. There are 15 residues in the CDR3. The V segment lost 4 bases and the J segment 1 base; nucleotides outside the gene matches: 4. The CDR3 DNA is TGTGCTAGTGGTTCGGACAGGGCCGGCACAGATACGCAGTATTTT. This translates into CASGSDRAGTDTQYF.

The chain links TRBV27 to TRBJ2-1, with TRBD1 identical over 9 bases. Germline trimming cut 4 bases from V and 9 bases from J; bases unmatched to any gene: 4. Germline V gene lookup returns CDR1 MNHEY and CDR2 SMNVEV (reference sequence). The length of the CDR3 is 13 residues. Here the CDR3 DNA reads TGTGCCAGCAGTTCCACAGGGGGCACTGAGCAGTTCTTC. This gives the protein CASSSTGGTEQFF.

The CDR3 DNA is TGTGCCAGCAAGATCAGGGGCAATCAGCCCCAGCATTTT. Amino acids: CASKIRGNQPQHF. This chain uses TRBV2 with TRBJ1-5; a possible D gene is TRBD1 (5 bases). Trimming shortened V by 7 bases and J by 2 bases, and 9 bases separated the two germline ends. Germline V gene sequence: CDR1 SNHLY, CDR2 FYNNEI. This CDR3 region has 13 residues.

This clone was seen only once. J is TRBJ2-3 and V is TRBV9, with 12 bases identical to TRBD2. Unmatched junction bases numbered 6, after V lost 3 bases and J lost 10 bases. CDR1 and CDR2 from the germline V gene are SGDLS and YYNGEE. The CDR3 loop spans 14 amino acids. This chain's CDR3 is CASSASGGADPQYF. The CDR3 bases are TGTGCCAGCAGCGCTAGCGGGGGGGCCGATCCGCAGTATTTT. Based on the CDR3 plus reference TRBV9 and TRBJ2-3, the full variable domain is DSGVTQTPKHLITATGQRVTLRCSPRSGDLSVYWYQQSLDQGLQFLIQYYNGEERAKGNILERFSAQQFPDLHSELNLSSLELGDSALYFCASSASGGADPQYFGPGTRLTVL.

The chain employs TRBV6-4 and TRBJ2-5; perhaps TRBD2 as D (5 bases). Germline CDR1 reads MRHNA; CDR2 reads SNTAGT. The V end was cut by 4 bases, the J end by 6 bases, with 12 bases between. CDR3 length: 13 residues. The CDR3 loop is CASSAGIDQTQYF. CDR3 DNA: TGTGCCAGCAGTGCCGGGATTGATCAGACCCAGTACTTC.

The chain carries TRBV15 and TRBJ1-4, with a possible D match to TRBD1 (5 bases). CDR1 and CDR2 (germline): LNHNV, YYDKDF (reference sequence). The V end lost 3 bases, the J end lost 4 bases, and 6 bases lay between the germline ends. This CDR3 region has 13 residues. DNA of the CDR3: TGTGCCACCAGCAGGGACATTAATGAAAAACTGTTTTTT. Translating gives CATSRDINEKLFF.

The chain joins TRBV7-9 to TRBJ2-2, with 10 bases aligning to TRBD2. Trimming took 5 bases from V and 5 from J; bases not matched to a gene: 8. The CDR3 contains 16 residues. Germline lookup yields CDR1 SEHNR and CDR2 FQNEAQ (reference sequence). As DNA, the CDR3 is TGTGCCAGCAGCCCCTCTAGCGGGAGTTGGACCGGGGAGCTGTTTTTT. This encodes CASSPSSGSWTGELFF. The full variable domain, its missing parts supplied by reference TRBV7-9 and TRBJ2-2, is DTGVSQNPRHKITKRGQNVTFRCDPISEHNRLYWYRQTLGQGPEFLTYFQNEAQLEKSRLLSDRFSAERPKGSFSTLEIQRTEQGDSAMYLCASSPSSGSWTGELFFGEGSRLTVL.

The chain combines TRBV7-6 with TRBJ2-5, with 8 bases fitting TRBD1. V lost 8 bases, J lost 4 bases, and 9 bases stayed unmatched. CDR3 length: 14 amino acids. CDR1 and CDR2 from the germline V gene are SGHVS and FNYEAQ. CDR3 in amino acids: CASGKTGGRETQYF. Written as DNA, the CDR3 is TGTGCCAGCGGGAAAACAGGGGGGAGAGAGACCCAGTACTTC.

This rearrangement joins TRBV18 to TRBJ2-5; 7 positions agree with TRBD2. This CDR3 has 14 amino acids. The germline gives CDR1 KGHSH, CDR2 LQKENI. Unmatched junction bases numbered 8, after V lost 5 bases and J lost 5 bases. In nucleotides, the CDR3 is TGTGCCAGCTCAGACTTTGCGGGGGTTGAGACCCAGTACTTC. Residues: CASSDFAGVETQYF.

The V and J genes are TRBV5-4 and TRBJ1-2; 8 bases fit TRBD1. Germline CDR1 reads SGHNT; CDR2 reads YYREEE (reference sequence). CDR3 length: 15 amino acids. J lost 2 bases, V lost 0 bases, and 3 bases had no gene match. The CDR3 is CASSLGDRTNYGYTF. The DNA for the CDR3 is TGTGCCAGCAGCTTGGGGGACAGGACAAACTATGGCTACACCTTC.

The chain is built from TRBV9 and TRBJ2-7, with D possibly being TRBD1 (6 bases). The CDR3 sequence is 13 residues long. Germline V gives CDR1 SGDLS, CDR2 YYNGEE. V was shortened by 0 bases and J by 3 bases, with 7 bases between the two germline ends. CDR3 bases: TGTGCCAGCAGCGTAGTAGGGGGCTACGAGCAGTACTTC. Translation gives CASSVVGGYEQYF.

The rearrangement links TRBV7-9 to TRBJ2-7; D is perhaps TRBD1 (6 bases). Germline CDR1 and CDR2: SEHNR and FQNEAQ (reference sequence). V was clipped by 4 bases and J by 1 base, with 11 bases between them. The CDR3 loop spans 14 amino acids. The CDR3 nucleotides read TGTGCCAGCAGCTCAGGGGCAGCTTCCTACGAGCAGTACTTC. Translated: CASSSGAASYEQYF. The full variable domain, with the rest looked up from reference TRBV7-9 and TRBJ2-7, is DTGVSQNPRHKITKRGQNVTFRCDPISEHNRLYWYRQTLGQGPEFLTYFQNEAQLEKSRLLSDRFSAERPKGSFSTLEIQRTEQGDSAMYLCASSSGAASYEQYFGPGTRLTVT.

The chain joins TRBV9 to TRBJ2-7; D not certain. The CDR3 length is 14 residues. Germline V gene lookup returns CDR1 SGDLS and CDR2 YYNGEE. With 0 bases removed from V and 0 bases from J, the gap between germline ends came to 7 bases. The CDR3 DNA sequence: TGTGCCAGCAGCGTAGGCCAGTCCTCCTACGAGCAGTACTTC. As protein: CASSVGQSSYEQYF.

The V call is TRBV11-1, the J call TRBJ2-5; possible D gene TRBD1, 5 bases. The V end was cut by 2 bases, the J end by 2 bases, with 12 bases between. The germline V gene encodes CDR1 SGHAT and CDR2 FQDESV (reference sequence). CDR3 length equals 15 residues. DNA of the CDR3: TGTGCCAGCAGCTTACAGGCAGGGCCGCAAGAGACCCAGTACTTC. Protein sequence: CASSLQAGPQETQYF.

V usage is TRBV7-2 and J usage is TRBJ2-7; 14 nucleotides agree with TRBD2. The length of the CDR3 is 15 residues. V dropped 5 bases and J dropped 12; count of bases not matched to a gene: 12. Germline CDR1 reads SGHTA; CDR2 reads FQGNSA. CDR3 nucleotides: TGTGCCAGCAGCCCCCCCGGACTAGCGGGGGGCACACTGTACTTC. Translation: CASSPPGLAGGTLYF.

V and J are TRBV11-3 and TRBJ2-1; D is ambiguous. The CDR3 contains 12 residues. CDR1 and CDR2 (germline): SGHNT, YENEEA. Trimming stripped 0 bases from V and 8 bases from J, with 5 bases between. This CDR3 reads CASSLDGDEQFF. The CDR3 coding sequence is TGTGCCAGCAGCTTAGACGGAGATGAGCAGTTCTTC.

This clone was detected only once. The genes are TRBV2 and TRBJ2-5, with TRBD2 identical over 7 bases. This CDR3 spans 15 amino acids. Trimming removed 6 bases from V and 0 bases from J; junction bases left unmatched: 7. Germline values: CDR1 SNHLY, CDR2 FYNNEI. The DNA for the CDR3 is TGTGCCAGCAGGGTCGGACTAGGGTACCAAGAGACCCAGTACTTC. This sequence encodes CASRVGLGYQETQYF.

This clone was detected only a few times. The chain uses TRBV7-9 and TRBJ1-6, with 9 bases that match TRBD1. Germline V CDR1 and CDR2: SEHNR, FQNEAQ (reference sequence). J gave up 10 bases and V 4 bases, and 14 bases lay outside the gene matches. There are 17 residues in the CDR3. The CDR3, as DNA: TGTGCCAGCAGCTCCCACGACACAGGGGGCGCCGGGTCACCCCTCCACTTT. This gives the protein CASSSHDTGGAGSPLHF.

The rearrangement links TRBV2 to TRBJ2-5, with a tentative D call TRBD2 (6 bases). CDR3 length: 15 amino acids. Trimming stripped 6 bases from V and 2 bases from J, with 16 bases between. Germline CDR1 reads SNHLY; CDR2 reads FYNNEI. Written as DNA, the CDR3 is TGTGCCAGCAGCGCCCCCGCGGGGTGGCAAGAGACCCAGTACTTC. Translation gives CASSAPAGWQETQYF.

V and J are TRBV6-5 and TRBJ2-5; D gene unclear. The germline V and J ends were trimmed by 2 bases and 5 bases, with 12 bases remaining between them. Germline CDR1 is MNHEY and CDR2 is SVGAGI. The CDR3 spans 14 residues. The CDR3 protein is CASSYGPASETQYF. The DNA for the CDR3 is TGTGCCAGCAGTTACGGCCCAGCGAGTGAGACCCAGTACTTC.

The rearrangement links TRBV21-1 to TRBJ2-1; the DNA was not compared with TRBD1, the D call given in the table. TRBV21-1 is shown as a pseudogene. The CDR3 is 16 amino acids. This chain's CDR3 is CASSKGAGQPYNEQFF. DNA of the CDR3: TGTGCCAGCAGCAAAGGGGCGGGACAGCCATACAATGAGCAGTTCTTC.

Only one count was recorded for this clone. The chain couples TRBV12-3 or TRBV12-4 to TRBJ1-1, with 7 bases that match TRBD1. After removal of 1 base from V and 11 bases from J, the junction contained 7 bases not matched to a gene. The CDR3 loop spans 13 amino acids. The CDR3 nucleotides read TGTGCCAGCAGTTTAGTTGAGGGGGCGCGGGCTTTCTTT. It specifies CASSLVEGARAFF.